The rows below give T cell receptor beta chains drawn from one sample of a study of blood T cell repertoires in COVID-19. The method was immunoSEQ multiplex PCR; TCRdb's version includes in-frame clones alone and lacks a portion of them. The table shows about 210,000 clones, with approximately 80% occurring only once. Specimen: PBMCs or T cells enriched from blood (not recorded which). The receptors were gathered from a woman aged 50 to 60 with acute COVID-19. The CDR3 runs from the conserved cysteine through the conserved F or W. Each record gives: J gene, clone size, V gene, D gene, CDR3 protein, CDR3 DNA. A D gene is named only where the DNA matches it firmly. Clone size is not always given. Where it is, it says once, few, many or a class for expanded clones.

J: TRBJ2-5
size: few
V: TRBV28
D: TRBD2
CDR3: CASRTSRETQYF
DNA: TGTGCCAGCCGGACTAGTAGGGAGACCCAGTACTTC

J: TRBJ2-7
size: once
V: TRBV7-9
D: NA
CDR3: CASSSSFWGDYEQYF
DNA: TGTGCCAGCAGCTCCAGTTTTTGGGGGGACTACGAGCAGTACTTC

J: TRBJ1-4
size: NA
V: TRBV19
D: NA
CDR3: CASRYDAEKLFF
DNA: TGTGCCAGTAGATACGATGCGGAAAAACTGTTTTTT

J: TRBJ2-5
size: NA
V: TRBV7-2
D: TRBD2
CDR3: CASSTIVGLAGVETQYF
DNA: TGTGCCAGCAGCACAATAGTGGGACTAGCGGGAGTGGAGACCCAGTACTTC

J: TRBJ1-1
size: NA
V: TRBV28
D: NA
CDR3: CASMTWPNTEAFF
DNA: TGTGCCAGCATGACTTGGCCGAACACTGAAGCTTTCTTT

J: TRBJ2-1
size: NA
V: TRBV5-1
D: NA
CDR3: CASSLDTHTYNEQFF
DNA: TGCGCCAGCAGCTTGGACACCCACACCTACAATGAGCAGTTCTTC

J: TRBJ1-1
size: few
V: TRBV28
D: NA
CDR3: CASSYPQGEAFF
DNA: TGTGCCAGCAGTTACCCCCAGGGGGAAGCTTTCTTT

J: TRBJ1-2
size: NA
V: TRBV6-5
D: NA
CDR3: CASSPGGANYGYTF
DNA: TGTGCCAGCAGCCCAGGAGGAGCTAACTATGGCTACACCTTC

J: TRBJ1-4
size: many
V: TRBV29-1
D: NA
CDR3: CSARGATNEKLFF
DNA: TGCAGCGCTAGGGGTGCAACTAATGAAAAACTGTTTTTT

J: TRBJ2-3
size: NA
V: TRBV27
D: TRBD2
CDR3: CASSLGLNTDTQYF
DNA: TGTGCCAGCAGTCTGGGACTAAACACAGATACGCAGTATTTT

J: TRBJ2-1
size: NA
V: TRBV29-1
D: TRBD2
CDR3: CSSRGGRAEQFF
DNA: TGCAGCTCACGCGGGGGACGGGCTGAGCAGTTCTTC

J: TRBJ1-1
size: NA
V: TRBV28
D: TRBD1
CDR3: CASSFLIRPVTGGNQPRNTEAFF
DNA: TGTGCCAGCAGTTTTCTTATCCGTCCCGTGACAGGGGGCAATCAACCACGGAACACTGAAGCTTTCTTT

J: TRBJ1-5
size: NA
V: TRBV18
D: NA
CDR3: CASSLTTGINQPQHF
DNA: TGTGCCAGCTCACTCACAACAGGGATCAATCAGCCCCAGCATTTT

J: TRBJ2-1
size: NA
V: TRBV6-2/TRBV6-3
D: TRBD1
CDR3: CASSYPRPRTGAYNEQFF
DNA: TGTGCCAGCAGTTATCCCAGGCCGCGGACAGGGGCCTACAATGAGCAGTTCTTC

J: TRBJ2-6
size: NA
V: TRBV6-2/TRBV6-3
D: TRBD1
CDR3: CASSSGQGAGANVLTF
DNA: TGTGCCAGCAGTTCGGGACAGGGAGCTGGGGCCAACGTCCTGACTTTC

J: TRBJ2-2
size: NA
V: TRBV9
D: NA
CDR3: CASSAHYLVAGELFF
DNA: TGTGCCAGCAGCGCACACTACCTCGTGGCCGGGGAGCTGTTTTTT

J: TRBJ1-1
size: NA
V: TRBV5-1
D: NA
CDR3: CASSLLGQKNTEAFF
DNA: TGCGCCAGCAGCTTGTTAGGACAAAAGAACACTGAAGCTTTCTTT

J: TRBJ1-2
size: NA
V: TRBV19
D: NA
CDR3: CASSIYNGGYGYTF
DNA: TGTGCCAGTAGTATATACAACGGGGGCTATGGCTACACCTTC

J: TRBJ1-2
size: once
V: TRBV18
D: TRBD1
CDR3: CASSPGQEGSYGYTF
DNA: TGTGCCAGCTCACCCGGACAGGAAGGGAGCTATGGCTACACCTTC

J: TRBJ2-7
size: NA
V: TRBV7-2
D: NA
CDR3: CASSLRYEQYF
DNA: TGTGCCAGCAGCCTCCGTTACGAGCAGTACTTC

J: TRBJ2-2
size: NA
V: TRBV15
D: TRBD2
CDR3: CATSRDYSSGRKAGELFF
DNA: TGTGCCACCAGCAGAGATTATTCTAGCGGGAGAAAGGCCGGGGAGCTGTTTTTT

J: TRBJ2-1
size: NA
V: TRBV27
D: TRBD1
CDR3: CASSFTRQGMGNEQFF
DNA: TGTGCCAGCAGTTTCACCCGACAGGGGATGGGGAATGAGCAGTTCTTC

J: TRBJ2-2
size: NA
V: TRBV15
D: TRBD2
CDR3: CATSRTTSGGTGELFF
DNA: TGTGCCACCAGCAGAACCACTAGCGGGGGGACCGGGGAGCTGTTTTTT

J: TRBJ2-7
size: NA
V: TRBV7-9
D: NA
CDR3: CASSLGLGNSYEQYF
DNA: TGTGCCAGCAGCCTAGGGCTAGGAAACTCCTACGAGCAGTACTTC

J: TRBJ1-1
size: NA
V: TRBV12-3/TRBV12-4
D: TRBD1
CDR3: CASNDRADTEAFF
DNA: TGTGCCAGCAACGACAGGGCTGACACTGAAGCTTTCTTT

J: TRBJ2-7
size: NA
V: TRBV12-3/TRBV12-4
D: NA
CDR3: CASRQYDGSGQYF
DNA: TGTGCCAGCAGACAATACGACGGGAGTGGGCAGTACTTC

J: TRBJ1-5
size: NA
V: TRBV6-6
D: NA
CDR3: CASSYLGGGQPQHF
DNA: TGTGCCAGCAGTTACTTGGGGGGGGGCCAGCCCCAGCATTTT

J: TRBJ2-7
size: few
V: TRBV5-1
D: TRBD2
CDR3: CASSVAGTNYEQYF
DNA: TGCGCCAGCAGCGTGGCGGGGACTAACTACGAGCAGTACTTC

J: TRBJ2-7
size: NA
V: TRBV9
D: TRBD2
CDR3: CASSVLAGGPYEQYF
DNA: TGTGCCAGCAGCGTACTAGCGGGGGGGCCTTACGAGCAGTACTTC

J: TRBJ2-3
size: NA
V: TRBV5-1
D: TRBD2
CDR3: CASSLTSGEDTQYF
DNA: TGCGCCAGCAGCTTGACTAGCGGGGAAGATACGCAGTATTTT

J: TRBJ2-7
size: NA
V: TRBV6-2/TRBV6-3
D: NA
CDR3: CASSNRGVLYEQYF
DNA: TGTGCCAGCAGTAATCGGGGTGTTCTGTACGAGCAGTACTTC

J: TRBJ1-1
size: NA
V: TRBV7-2
D: NA
CDR3: CASSLGLQNTEAFF
DNA: TGTGCCAGCAGCTTAGGACTGCAGAACACTGAAGCTTTCTTT

J: TRBJ2-7
size: NA
V: TRBV7-2
D: TRBD1
CDR3: CASSLGTGGLYEQYF
DNA: TGTGCCAGCAGCTTAGGCACAGGGGGCCTCTACGAGCAGTACTTC

J: TRBJ2-1
size: NA
V: TRBV5-1
D: TRBD1
CDR3: CASSPGGEYNEQFF
DNA: TGCGCCAGCAGTCCAGGGGGAGAGTACAATGAGCAGTTCTTC

J: TRBJ1-6
size: few
V: TRBV5-1
D: TRBD1
CDR3: CASSLTGTANSPLHF
DNA: TGCGCCAGCAGCTTGACTGGGACAGCAAATTCACCCCTCCACTTT

J: TRBJ2-1
size: NA
V: TRBV9
D: TRBD2
CDR3: CASSVVGSGNSGYNEQFF
DNA: TGTGCCAGCAGCGTAGTGGGGAGCGGGAACAGCGGTTACAATGAGCAGTTCTTC

J: TRBJ2-4
size: NA
V: TRBV6-2/TRBV6-3
D: NA
CDR3: CASSPDNAKNIQYF
DNA: TGTGCCAGCAGCCCGGACAATGCCAAAAACATTCAGTACTTC

J: TRBJ1-1
size: NA
V: TRBV5-4
D: TRBD1
CDR3: CASSPERGDRLTLGAFF
DNA: TGTGCCAGCAGCCCAGAACGCGGGGACAGGCTTACCCTGGGGGCTTTCTTT

J: TRBJ2-2
size: NA
V: TRBV19
D: TRBD2
CDR3: CASSPLAANTGELFF
DNA: TGTGCCAGTTCGCCACTAGCGGCGAACACCGGGGAGCTGTTTTTT

J: TRBJ1-3
size: NA
V: TRBV7-8
D: NA
CDR3: CASSPPGNTIYF
DNA: TGTGCCAGCAGCCCCCCGGGAAACACCATATATTTT

J: TRBJ1-4
size: once
V: TRBV4-1
D: NA
CDR3: CASSQDLRTGWNEKLFF
DNA: TGCGCCAGCAGCCAAGATCTGCGAACAGGGTGGAATGAAAAACTGTTTTTT